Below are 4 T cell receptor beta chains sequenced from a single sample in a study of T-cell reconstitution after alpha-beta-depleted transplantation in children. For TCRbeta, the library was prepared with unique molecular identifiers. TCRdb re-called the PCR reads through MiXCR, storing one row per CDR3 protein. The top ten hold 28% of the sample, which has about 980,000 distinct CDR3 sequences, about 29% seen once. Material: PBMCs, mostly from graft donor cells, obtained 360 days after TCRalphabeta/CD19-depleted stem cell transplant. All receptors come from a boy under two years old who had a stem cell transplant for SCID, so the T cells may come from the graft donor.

The CDR3 reads CASSLGRTAALGEKLFF. The CDR3 coding sequence is TGTGCCAGCAGCTTAGGCAGGACCGCTGCCCTGGGGGAAAAACTGTTTTTT. This rearrangement joins TRBV11-2 to TRBJ1-4; no reliable D call. Trimming took 1 base from V and 8 from J, leaving 20 bases between them. The CDR3 contains 17 residues. The germline gives CDR1 SGHAT, CDR2 FQNNGV.

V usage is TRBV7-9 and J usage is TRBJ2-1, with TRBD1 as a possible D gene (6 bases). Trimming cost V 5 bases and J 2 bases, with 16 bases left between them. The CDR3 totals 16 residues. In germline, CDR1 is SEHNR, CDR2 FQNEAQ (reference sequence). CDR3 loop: CASSPKTGITYNEQFF. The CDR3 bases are TGTGCCAGCAGCCCGAAGACAGGAATCACCTACAATGAGCAGTTCTTC.

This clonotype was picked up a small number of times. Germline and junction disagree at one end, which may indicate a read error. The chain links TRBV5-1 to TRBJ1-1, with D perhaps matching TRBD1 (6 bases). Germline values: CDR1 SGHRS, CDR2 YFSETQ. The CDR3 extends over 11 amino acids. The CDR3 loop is CASSLDNRVEF. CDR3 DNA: TGCGCCAGCAGCCTAGATAACAGGGTGGAATTT.

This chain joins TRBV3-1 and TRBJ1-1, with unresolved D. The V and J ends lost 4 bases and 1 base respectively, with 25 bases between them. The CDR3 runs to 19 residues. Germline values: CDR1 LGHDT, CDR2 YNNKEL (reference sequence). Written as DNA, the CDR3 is TGTGCCAGCAGCCGGCATAGGCCGTTCGAGCGCAGCGGGAACACTGAAGCTTTCTTT. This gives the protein CASSRHRPFERSGNTEAFF.